One sample yielded the 9 T cell receptor beta chains listed below, sequenced in a study of T cells in localized non-small cell lung cancer. TCRdb's copy holds only in-frame clones and misses some; the assay was immunoSEQ multiplex PCR. Among 1,500 or so clones listed, 35% to 45% were seen once. Sequencing was performed on lung tumor tissue, taken before any cancer treatment. The receptor set was obtained from a female donor over 55 with stage I lung adenocarcinoma.

The rearrangement uses TRBV30 and TRBJ2-7; D may be TRBD1 (5 bases). Germline CDR1 is GTSNPN and CDR2 is SVGIG (reference sequence). The germline V and J ends were trimmed by 4 bases and 7 bases, with 14 bases remaining between them. This CDR3 has 12 amino acids. CDR3 DNA: TGTGCCTGGAAGCGAGACAGATCAGAGCAGTACTTC. This gives the protein CAWKRDRSEQYF. The full variable domain, its missing parts supplied by reference TRBV30 and TRBJ2-7, is SQTIHQWPATLVQPVGSPLSLECTVEGTSNPNLYWYRQAAGRGLQLLFYSVGIGQISSEVPQNLSASRPQDRQFILSSKKLLLSDSGFYLCAWKRDRSEQYFGPGTRLTVT.

The V and J genes are TRBV6-8 and TRBJ1-1, with 7 nucleotides matching TRBD1. The ends lost 4 bases at V and 5 bases at J; junction bases unmatched: 1. This CDR3 is 12 amino acids long. Germline CDR1 MNHGY, CDR2 SAAAGT. CDR3 sequence (DNA): TGTGCCAGCAGTTTGACAGGGACTGAAGCTTTCTTT. This sequence encodes CASSLTGTEAFF.

This rearrangement joins TRBV25-1 to TRBJ1-5, with unresolved D. The CDR3 is 14 residues long. Deletions cut 3 bases from V and 7 bases from J, with 13 bases between. CDR1 is MGHDK, CDR2 SYGVNS, per germline. The CDR3, as DNA: TGTGCCAGCAGTGACGCTAGTGGGCAGCAGCCCCAGCATTTT. The encoded protein is CASSDASGQQPQHF.

The chain employs TRBV18 and TRBJ1-1, with D possibly matching TRBD1 (5 bases). Per germline, CDR1 KGHSH and CDR2 LQKENI. This CDR3 has 14 amino acids. V dropped 8 bases and J dropped 1 base, with 14 bases sitting between them. As DNA, the CDR3 is TGTGCCAGCATTCTCGGGGCTTCGAACACTGAAGCTTTCTTT. It is translated as CASILGASNTEAFF.

The V and J genes are TRBV29-1 and TRBJ1-1, with D hard to call. The CDR3 loop spans 13 amino acids. The ends were cut back, 4 bases at V and 4 bases at J, with 13 bases in the middle. Germline V gene lookup returns CDR1 SQVTM and CDR2 ANQGSEA. CDR3 sequence: CSVGNLRGTEAFF. The CDR3 DNA reads as TGCAGCGTTGGTAACCTGCGGGGCACTGAAGCTTTCTTT.

The V call is TRBV9, the J call TRBJ1-1; TRBD1 agrees at 10 bases. There are 15 residues in the CDR3. V lost 0 bases to trimming and J lost 10 bases; unmatched junction nucleotides: 9. Looked up from germline, CDR1 is SGDLS and CDR2 is YYNGEE. The CDR3 reads CASSVGPGQGEGAFF. The CDR3 region has the DNA TGTGCCAGCAGCGTAGGCCCCGGACAGGGGGAGGGAGCTTTCTTT.

This clone was observed a few times. The chain recombines TRBV19 with TRBJ2-1, with 7 bases matching TRBD1. The CDR3 runs to 15 residues. V lost 8 bases and J lost 9; bases outside the gene matches: 16. Germline V lookup: CDR1 LNHDA, CDR2 SQIVND (reference sequence). The CDR3 DNA is TGTGCCAGTCGACAGGGATTGTTAGATAGGGGTGAGCAGTTCTTC. Translated: CASRQGLLDRGEQFF.

This clone has more than one count but fewer than ten. This chain joins TRBV6-8 and TRBJ2-3; TRBD2 matches 7 bases. Germline-derived CDR1 and CDR2 are MNHGY and SAAAGT. This CDR3 region has 15 residues. With V trimmed by 11 bases and J by 2 bases, 13 bases remained unmatched. The CDR3 is CAARASGLSTDTQYF. The CDR3 region has the DNA TGTGCCGCGAGGGCTTCGGGACTATCCACAGATACGCAGTATTTT.

This CDR3 is CASSPSIQGSSYNEQFF. The DNA for the CDR3 is TGTGCCAGCTCACCATCAATACAGGGAAGCTCCTACAATGAGCAGTTCTTC. The chain joins TRBV18 to TRBJ2-1, with D possibly being TRBD1 (6 bases). The V end lost 2 bases, the J end lost 0 bases, and 14 bases lay between the germline ends. Germline V lookup: CDR1 KGHSH, CDR2 LQKENI. This CDR3 is built from 17 residues.